The clone carrying this TCR beta chain was seen at least ten times. Its antigen is currently unknown. Germline loops: CDR1 SGHTA, CDR2 FQGNSA. V lost 0 bases to trimming and J lost 2 bases; unmatched junction nucleotides: 1. The CDR3 totals 15 residues. The data originate from a study of T cell repertoires in cytomegalovirus infection. Findings of the study overall: HLA-C-restricted CMV-specific TCR beta clonotypes prevailed in the ex vivo response.

A single record per CDR3 protein comes from TCRdb applying MiXCR to the reads. The data contain 630,000 or so distinct CDR3 sequences, more than 20% of them singletons. V usage is TRBV7-2 and J usage is TRBJ2-7, with TRBD2 matching 10 bases. This receptor was obtained from a human donor in good health (CMV status not recorded). Some clones in this sample may be carry-over from other donors' samples. Specimen: CD8+ T cells from PBMCs. The CDR3 spells CASSLASGGAYEQYF. CDR3 coding DNA: TGTGCCAGCAGCTTAGCCAGCGGGGGGGCCTACGAGCAGTACTTC.